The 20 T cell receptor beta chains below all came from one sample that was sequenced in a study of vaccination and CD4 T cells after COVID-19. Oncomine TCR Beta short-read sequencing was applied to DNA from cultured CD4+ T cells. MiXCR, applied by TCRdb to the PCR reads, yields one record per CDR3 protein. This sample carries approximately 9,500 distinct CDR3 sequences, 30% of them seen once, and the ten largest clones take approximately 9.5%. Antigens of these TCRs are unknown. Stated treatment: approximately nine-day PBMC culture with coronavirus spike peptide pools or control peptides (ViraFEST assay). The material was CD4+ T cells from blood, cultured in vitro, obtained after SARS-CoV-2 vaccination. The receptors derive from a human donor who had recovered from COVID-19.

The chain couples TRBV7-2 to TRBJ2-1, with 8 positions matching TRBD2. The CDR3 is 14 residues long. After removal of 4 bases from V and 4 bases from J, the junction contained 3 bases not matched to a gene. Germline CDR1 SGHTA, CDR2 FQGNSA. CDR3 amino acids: CASSSLAGYNEQFF. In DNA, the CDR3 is TGTGCCAGCAGCTCCTTAGCGGGATACAATGAGCAGTTCTTC.

The CDR3 protein is CSARTARGRVQETQYF. CDR3 coding DNA: TGCAGTGCTAGAACCGCGAGGGGGAGGGTCCAAGAGACCCAGTACTTC. This chain joins TRBV20-1 and TRBJ2-5; D possibly corresponds to TRBD2 (7 bases). The germline gives CDR1 DFQATT, CDR2 SNEGSKA (reference sequence). The V end was cut by 2 bases, the J end by 1 base, with 17 bases between. The CDR3 extends over 16 amino acids.

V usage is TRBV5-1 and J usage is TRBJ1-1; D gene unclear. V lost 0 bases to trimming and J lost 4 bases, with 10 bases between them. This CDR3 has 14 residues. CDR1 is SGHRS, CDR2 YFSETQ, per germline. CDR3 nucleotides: TGCGCCAGCAGCTTGGTTCCTGAGGGCACTGAAGCTTTCTTT. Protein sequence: CASSLVPEGTEAFF.

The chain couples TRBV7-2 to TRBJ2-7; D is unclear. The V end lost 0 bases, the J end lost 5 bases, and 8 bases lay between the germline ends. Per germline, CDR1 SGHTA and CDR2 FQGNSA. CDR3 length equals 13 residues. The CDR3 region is CASSLAFPDEQYF. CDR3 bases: TGTGCCAGCAGCTTAGCGTTCCCTGACGAGCAGTACTTC.

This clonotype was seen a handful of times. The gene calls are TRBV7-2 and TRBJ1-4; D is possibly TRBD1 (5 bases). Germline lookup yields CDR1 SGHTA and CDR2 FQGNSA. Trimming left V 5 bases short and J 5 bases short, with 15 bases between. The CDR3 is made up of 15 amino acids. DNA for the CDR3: TGTGCCAGCAGCGACCGGGGGGTAGGGAATGAAAAACTGTTTTTT. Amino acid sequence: CASSDRGVGNEKLFF.

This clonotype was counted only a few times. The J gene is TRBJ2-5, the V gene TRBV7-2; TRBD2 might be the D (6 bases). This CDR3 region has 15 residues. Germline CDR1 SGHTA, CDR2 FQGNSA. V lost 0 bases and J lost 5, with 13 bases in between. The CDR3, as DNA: TGTGCCAGCAGCTTAGCGTTCTCCCGGGGGGAGACCCAGTACTTC. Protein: CASSLAFSRGETQYF.

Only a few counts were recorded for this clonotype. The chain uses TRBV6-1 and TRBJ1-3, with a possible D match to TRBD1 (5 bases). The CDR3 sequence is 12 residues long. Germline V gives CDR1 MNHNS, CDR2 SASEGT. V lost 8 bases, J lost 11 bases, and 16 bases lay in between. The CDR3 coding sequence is TGTGCCAGCGAGGGACCCCGTGGTCCCATATATTTT. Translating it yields CASEGPRGPIYF.

DNA of the CDR3: TGTGCCAGCCCCCCCACGACAGGGGTGTACAATCAGCCCCAGCATTTT. It specifies CASPPTTGVYNQPQHF. This chain links TRBV28 with TRBJ1-5; 8 nucleotides match TRBD1. Germline CDR1 and CDR2: MDHEN and SYDVKM. V shed 8 bases and J 3 bases; nucleotides not matched to a gene: 12. The CDR3 spans 16 residues.

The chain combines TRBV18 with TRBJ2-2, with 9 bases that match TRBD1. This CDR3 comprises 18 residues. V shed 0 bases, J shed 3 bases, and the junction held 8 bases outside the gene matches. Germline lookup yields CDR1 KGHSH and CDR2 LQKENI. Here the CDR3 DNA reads TGTGCCAGCTCACCACCCCTACTACAGGGGGCCGACACCGGGGAGCTGTTTTTT. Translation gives CASSPPLLQGADTGELFF.

CDR3 sequence reads: CASSFSGSNEQFF. The CDR3 DNA sequence: TGTGCCAGCAGCTTCTCAGGGAGCAATGAGCAGTTCTTC. The chain joins TRBV7-9 to TRBJ2-1; D is perhaps TRBD1 or TRBD2 (5 bases each). There are 13 residues in the CDR3. V lost 3 bases and J lost 6, with 9 bases in between. The V gene's germline CDR1 is SEHNR and CDR2 FQNEAQ (reference sequence). Together with reference TRBV7-9 and TRBJ2-1, the CDR3 gives the full variable domain: DTGVSQNPRHKITKRGQNVTFRCDPISEHNRLYWYRQTLGQGPEFLTYFQNEAQLEKSRLLSDRFSAERPKGSFSTLEIQRTEQGDSAMYLCASSFSGSNEQFFGPGTRLTVL.

The DNA of the CDR3 is TGTGCCAGCGCAGGGACCACCGGGGAGCTGTTTTTT. Its translation is CASAGTTGELFF. The chain employs TRBV6-4 and TRBJ2-2, with D perhaps TRBD1 or TRBD2 (5 bases each). V gave up 8 bases and J gave up 4 bases, with 8 bases separating them. The CDR3 is 12 residues long. Germline V gene sequence: CDR1 MRHNA, CDR2 SNTAGT.

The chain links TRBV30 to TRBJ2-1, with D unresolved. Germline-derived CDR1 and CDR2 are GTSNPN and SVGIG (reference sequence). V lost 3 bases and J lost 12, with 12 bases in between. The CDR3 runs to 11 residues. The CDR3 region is CAWRIHRGQFF. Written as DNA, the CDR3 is TGTGCCTGGAGGATCCACCGAGGGCAGTTCTTC.

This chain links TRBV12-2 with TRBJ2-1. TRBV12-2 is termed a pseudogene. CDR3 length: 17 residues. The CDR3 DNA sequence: TGTGCAAGTCGCTTGGTCAACGAGATCAGCTCCTACAATGAGCAGTTCTTC. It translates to CASRLVNEISSYNEQFF.

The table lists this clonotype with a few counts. This CDR3 is CASSAGGPTGELFF. The CDR3 DNA sequence: TGTGCCAGCAGTGCGGGCGGACCCACCGGGGAGCTGTTTTTT. V is TRBV2 and J is TRBJ2-2, with D unresolved. Germline V gene lookup returns CDR1 SNHLY and CDR2 FYNNEI. V gave up 4 bases and J gave up 4 bases, with 10 bases separating them. The CDR3 totals 14 residues.

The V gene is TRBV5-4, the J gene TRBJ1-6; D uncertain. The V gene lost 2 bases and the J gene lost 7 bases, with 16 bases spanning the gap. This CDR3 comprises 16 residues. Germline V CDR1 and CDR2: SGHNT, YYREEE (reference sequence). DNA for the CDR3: TGTGCCAGCAGCTTAGGTCTAAAGGGTCGGAATTCACCCCTCCACTTT. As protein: CASSLGLKGRNSPLHF.

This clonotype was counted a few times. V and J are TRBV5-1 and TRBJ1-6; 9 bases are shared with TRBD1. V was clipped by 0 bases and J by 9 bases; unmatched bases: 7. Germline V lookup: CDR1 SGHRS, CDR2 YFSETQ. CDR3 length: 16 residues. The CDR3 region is CASSLETGTGRSPLHF. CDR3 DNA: TGCGCCAGCAGCTTGGAAACCGGGACAGGGCGTTCACCCCTCCACTTT.

The CDR3 region is CSARARRSMVSNQPQHF. The DNA of the CDR3 is TGCAGTGCCCGGGCAAGAAGATCAATGGTTAGCAATCAGCCCCAGCATTTT. V usage is TRBV20-1 and J usage is TRBJ1-5; the D is unclear. Germline CDR1 and CDR2: DFQATT and SNEGSKA (reference sequence). Trimming took 6 bases from V and 0 from J, leaving 21 bases between them. The CDR3 is 17 amino acids.

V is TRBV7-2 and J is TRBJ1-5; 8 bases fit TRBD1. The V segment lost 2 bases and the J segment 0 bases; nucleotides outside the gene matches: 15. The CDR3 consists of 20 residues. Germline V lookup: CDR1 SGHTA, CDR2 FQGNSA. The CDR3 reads CASSLYRGGTGPNSNQPQHF. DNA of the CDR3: TGTGCCAGCAGCTTATACAGGGGGGGGACAGGCCCGAATAGCAATCAGCCCCAGCATTTT.

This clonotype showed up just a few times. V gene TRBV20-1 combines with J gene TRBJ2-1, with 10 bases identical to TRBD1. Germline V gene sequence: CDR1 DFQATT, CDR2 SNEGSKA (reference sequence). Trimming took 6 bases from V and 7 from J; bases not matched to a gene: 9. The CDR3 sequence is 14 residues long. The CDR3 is CSAERRQGANEQFF. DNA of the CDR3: TGCAGTGCCGAGCGGAGACAGGGGGCAAATGAGCAGTTCTTC.

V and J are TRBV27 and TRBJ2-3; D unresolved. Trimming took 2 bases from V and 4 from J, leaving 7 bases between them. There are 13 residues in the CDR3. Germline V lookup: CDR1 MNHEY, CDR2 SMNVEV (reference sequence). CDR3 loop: CASSLKPPDTQYF. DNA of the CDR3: TGTGCCAGCAGTTTAAAACCACCAGATACGCAGTATTTT.